This is a list of T cell receptor beta chains from one sample in a study of memory CD4+ T cells and cytomegalovirus serostatus. Sequencing was performed with immunoSEQ multiplex PCR; in TCRdb, only in-frame clones are kept and a portion is missing. The repertoire includes some 26,000 clones, over 70% of them detected once, and 0.68% sits in the top ten. The sample was memory CD4+ T cells from blood. These receptors all stem from an adult in good health and CMV-seronegative. Each CDR3 is given with its conserved first and last residue. D genes are given only for firm matches. Expanded clones get a size class; other rows say once, few or many, or leave the size out.

V gene: TRBV27
D gene: TRBD1
J gene: TRBJ2-2
clone size: once
CDR3 DNA: TGTGCCAGCAGTTTCCCGACAGGGGGCGCGGGCACCGGGGAGCTGTTTTTT
CDR3 protein: CASSFPTGGAGTGELFF

V gene: TRBV9
D gene: NA
J gene: TRBJ1-2
clone size: NA
CDR3 DNA: TGTGCCAGCAGCGGAGATGGGGGCGCGCGGAATGGCTACACCTTC
CDR3 protein: CASSGDGGARNGYTF

V gene: TRBV28
D gene: TRBD1
J gene: TRBJ1-1
clone size: few
CDR3 DNA: TGTGCCAGCAGTAACGCGGGACAGTCGGCTTTCTTT
CDR3 protein: CASSNAGQSAFF

V gene: TRBV29-1
D gene: NA
J gene: TRBJ1-1
clone size: NA
CDR3 DNA: TGCAGCGTTGTAGTCCCCGGGTTTGAAGCTTTCTTT
CDR3 protein: CSVVVPGFEAFF

V gene: TRBV11-3
D gene: TRBD1
J gene: TRBJ2-5
clone size: NA
CDR3 DNA: TGTGCCAGCAGCTTAGGCCGTAGGACAGGCGCGGGGACCCAGTACTTC
CDR3 protein: CASSLGRRTGAGTQYF

V gene: TRBV30
D gene: NA
J gene: TRBJ1-5
clone size: NA
CDR3 DNA: TGTGCCTGGAGTGTTGGGTGGGAGGGGGTAGGGGGCAATCAGCCCCAGCATTTT
CDR3 protein: CAWSVGWEGVGGNQPQHF

V gene: TRBV7-2
D gene: NA
J gene: TRBJ2-7
clone size: NA
CDR3 DNA: TGTGCCAGCAGCGCTACAACAGGGTACGAGCAGTACTTC
CDR3 protein: CASSATTGYEQYF

V gene: TRBV12-5
D gene: TRBD1
J gene: TRBJ2-3
clone size: NA
CDR3 DNA: TGTGCTAGTGGTTTCGGCCGGGACAGATACACAGATACGCAGTATTTT
CDR3 protein: CASGFGRDRYTDTQYF

V gene: TRBV2
D gene: TRBD2
J gene: TRBJ2-7
clone size: NA
CDR3 DNA: TGTGCCAGCACTCCGGGACTAGCGGGGGACGAGCAGTACTTC
CDR3 protein: CASTPGLAGDEQYF

V gene: TRBV11-2
D gene: NA
J gene: TRBJ2-7
clone size: NA
CDR3 DNA: TGTGCCAGCAGCCTGGCTAGGTACGAGCAGTACTTC
CDR3 protein: CASSLARYEQYF

V gene: TRBV18
D gene: NA
J gene: TRBJ2-1
clone size: NA
CDR3 DNA: TGTGCCAGCTCACCGTCGGGTTTGAATGAGCAGTTCTTC
CDR3 protein: CASSPSGLNEQFF

V gene: TRBV2
D gene: NA
J gene: TRBJ1-1
clone size: NA
CDR3 DNA: TGTGCCAGCACCTCGGGACGGTTGAACACTGAAGCTTTCTTT
CDR3 protein: CASTSGRLNTEAFF